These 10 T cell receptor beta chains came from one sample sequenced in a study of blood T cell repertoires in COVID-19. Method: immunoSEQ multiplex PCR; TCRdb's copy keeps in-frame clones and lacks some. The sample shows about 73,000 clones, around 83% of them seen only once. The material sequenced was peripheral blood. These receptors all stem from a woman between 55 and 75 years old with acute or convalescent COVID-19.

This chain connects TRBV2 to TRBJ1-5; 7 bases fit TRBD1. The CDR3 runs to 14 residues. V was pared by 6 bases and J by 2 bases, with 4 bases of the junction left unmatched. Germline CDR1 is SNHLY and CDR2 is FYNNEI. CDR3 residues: CASRGGRGNQPQHF. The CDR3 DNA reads TGTGCCAGCAGAGGGGGCCGAGGCAATCAGCCCCAGCATTTT.

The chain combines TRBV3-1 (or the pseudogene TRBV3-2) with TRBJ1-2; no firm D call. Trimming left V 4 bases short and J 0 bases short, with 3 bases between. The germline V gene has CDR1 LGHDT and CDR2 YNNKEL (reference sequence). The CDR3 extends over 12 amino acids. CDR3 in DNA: TGTGCCAGCAGCCCTTCTAACTATGGCTACACCTTC. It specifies CASSPSNYGYTF.

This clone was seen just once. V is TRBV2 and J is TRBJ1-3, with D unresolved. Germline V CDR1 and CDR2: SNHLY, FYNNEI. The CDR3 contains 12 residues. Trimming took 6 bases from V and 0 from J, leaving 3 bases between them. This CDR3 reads CASRSSGNTIYF. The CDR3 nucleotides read TGTGCCAGCAGGAGCTCTGGAAACACCATATATTTT.

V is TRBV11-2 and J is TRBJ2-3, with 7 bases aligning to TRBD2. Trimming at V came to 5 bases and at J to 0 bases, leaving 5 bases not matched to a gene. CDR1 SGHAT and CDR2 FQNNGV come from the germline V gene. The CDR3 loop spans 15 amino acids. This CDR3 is CASSPRRGSTDTQYF. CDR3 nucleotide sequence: TGTGCCAGCAGCCCTAGGCGGGGGAGCACAGATACGCAGTATTTT.

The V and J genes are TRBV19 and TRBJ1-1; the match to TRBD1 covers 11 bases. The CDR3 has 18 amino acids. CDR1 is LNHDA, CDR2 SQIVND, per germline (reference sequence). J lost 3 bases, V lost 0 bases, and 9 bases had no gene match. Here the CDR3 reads CASSIDPRTGGVDTEAFF. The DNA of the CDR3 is TGTGCCAGTAGTATAGACCCTCGGACAGGGGGCGTGGACACTGAAGCTTTCTTT.

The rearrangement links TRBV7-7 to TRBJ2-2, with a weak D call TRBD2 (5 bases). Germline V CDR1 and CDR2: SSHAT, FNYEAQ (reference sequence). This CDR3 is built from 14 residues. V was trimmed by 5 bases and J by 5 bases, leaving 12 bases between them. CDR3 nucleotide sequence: TGTGCCAGCAGCATGCGCGGCGGGACCGGGGAGCTGTTTTTT. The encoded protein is CASSMRGGTGELFF.

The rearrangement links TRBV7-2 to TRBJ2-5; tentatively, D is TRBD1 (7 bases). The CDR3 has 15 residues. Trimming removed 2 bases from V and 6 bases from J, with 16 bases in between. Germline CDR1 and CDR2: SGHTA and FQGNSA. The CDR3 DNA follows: TGTGCCAGCAGCTTATACCAGGGGGGCAGCCAGACCCAGTACTTC. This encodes CASSLYQGGSQTQYF.

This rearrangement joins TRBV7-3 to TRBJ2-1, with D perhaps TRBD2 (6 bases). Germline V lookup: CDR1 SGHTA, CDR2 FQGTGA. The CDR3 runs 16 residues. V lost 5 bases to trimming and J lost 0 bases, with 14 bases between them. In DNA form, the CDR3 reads TGTGCCAGCAGCCCCCGGGCGGGGACCTCCTACAATGAGCAGTTCTTC. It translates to CASSPRAGTSYNEQFF. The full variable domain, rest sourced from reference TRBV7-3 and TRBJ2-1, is GAGVSQTPSNKVTEKGKYVELRCDPISGHTALYWYRQSLGQGPEFLIYFQGTGAADDSGLPNDRFFAVRPEGSVSTLKIQRTERGDSAVYLCASSPRAGTSYNEQFFGPGTRLTVL.

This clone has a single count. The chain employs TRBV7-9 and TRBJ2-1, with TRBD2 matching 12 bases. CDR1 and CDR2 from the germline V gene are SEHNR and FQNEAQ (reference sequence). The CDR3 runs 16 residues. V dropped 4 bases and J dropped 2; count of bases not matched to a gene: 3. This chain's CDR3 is CASSSPSGGAYNEQFF. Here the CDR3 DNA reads TGTGCCAGCAGCTCCCCTAGCGGGGGGGCCTACAATGAGCAGTTCTTC.

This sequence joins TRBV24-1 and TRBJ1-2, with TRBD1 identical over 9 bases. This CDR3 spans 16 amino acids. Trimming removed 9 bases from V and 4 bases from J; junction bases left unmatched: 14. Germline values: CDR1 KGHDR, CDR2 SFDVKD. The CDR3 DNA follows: TGTGCCACCCACCGGGACAGGGACAACCTCCCCTATGGCTACACCTTC. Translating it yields CATHRDRDNLPYGYTF.